The text below deals with one T cell receptor (beta chain). This sample was included in a study of identical twins. There are 15 residues in the CDR3. Per the germline V gene, CDR1 is SGHVS and CDR2 is FQNEAQ. Trimming left V 3 bases short and J 6 bases short, with 17 bases between. Each CDR3 protein is one row after TCRdb ran MiXCR on the 5' RACE reads. The sample consists of fewer than 900,000 distinct CDR3 sequences, 18% of them appearing once. These records were also assigned to another study, of T cells expressing NK-cell markers.

The TCR originated in a woman aged 18-29 years in good health. The V gene is TRBV7-8, the J gene TRBJ1-2; no reliable D call. The sequenced sample was PBMCs. CDR3 protein: CASSFTRRDSDGYTF. Here the CDR3 DNA reads TGTGCCAGCAGCTTCACCCGCAGAGACTCGGATGGCTACACCTTC.